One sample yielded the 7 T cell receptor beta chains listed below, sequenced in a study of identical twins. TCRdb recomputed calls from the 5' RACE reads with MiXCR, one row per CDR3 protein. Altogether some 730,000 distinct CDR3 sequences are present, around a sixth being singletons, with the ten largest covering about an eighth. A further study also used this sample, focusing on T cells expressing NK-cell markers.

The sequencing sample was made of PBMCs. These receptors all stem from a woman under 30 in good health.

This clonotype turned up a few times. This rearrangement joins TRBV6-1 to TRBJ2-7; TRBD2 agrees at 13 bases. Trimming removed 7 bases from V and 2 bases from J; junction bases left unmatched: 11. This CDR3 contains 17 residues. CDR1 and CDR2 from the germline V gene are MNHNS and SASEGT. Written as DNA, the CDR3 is TGTGCCAGCAACAGACTAGCGGGGGGCTTCCCTACCTACGAGCAGTACTTC. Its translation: CASNRLAGGFPTYEQYF.

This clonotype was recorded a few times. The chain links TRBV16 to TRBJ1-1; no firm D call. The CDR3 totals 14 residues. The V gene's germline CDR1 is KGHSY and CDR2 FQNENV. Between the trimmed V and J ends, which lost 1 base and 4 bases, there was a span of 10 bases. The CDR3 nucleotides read TGTGCCAGCAGCCAATTCAGATCGGGCACTGAAGCTTTCTTT. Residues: CASSQFRSGTEAFF.

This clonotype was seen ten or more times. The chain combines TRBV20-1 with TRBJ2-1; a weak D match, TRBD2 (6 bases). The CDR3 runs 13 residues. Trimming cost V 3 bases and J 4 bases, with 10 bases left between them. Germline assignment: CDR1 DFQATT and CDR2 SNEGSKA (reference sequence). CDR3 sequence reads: CSASAREYNEQFF. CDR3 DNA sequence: TGCAGTGCTAGTGCCCGGGAGTACAATGAGCAGTTCTTC.

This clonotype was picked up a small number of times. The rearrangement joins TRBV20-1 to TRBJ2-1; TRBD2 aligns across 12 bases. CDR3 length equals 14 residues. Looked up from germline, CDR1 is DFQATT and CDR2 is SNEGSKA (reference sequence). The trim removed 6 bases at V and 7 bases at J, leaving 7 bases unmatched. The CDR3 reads CSAPATSGRNEQFF. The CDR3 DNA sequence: TGCAGTGCCCCCGCGACTAGCGGGAGAAATGAGCAGTTCTTC.

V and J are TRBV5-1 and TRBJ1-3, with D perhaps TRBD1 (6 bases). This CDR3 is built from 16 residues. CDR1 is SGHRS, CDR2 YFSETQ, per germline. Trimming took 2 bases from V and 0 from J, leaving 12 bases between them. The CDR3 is CASSFAGANSGNTIYF. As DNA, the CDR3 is TGCGCCAGCAGCTTTGCAGGGGCCAACTCTGGAAACACCATATATTTT.

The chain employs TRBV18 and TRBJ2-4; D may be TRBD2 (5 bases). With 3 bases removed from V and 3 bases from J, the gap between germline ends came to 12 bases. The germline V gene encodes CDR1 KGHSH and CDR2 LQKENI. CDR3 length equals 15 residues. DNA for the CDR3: TGTGCCAGCTCACCCCGGGGTTTCGGCAAAAACATTCAGTACTTC. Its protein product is CASSPRGFGKNIQYF.

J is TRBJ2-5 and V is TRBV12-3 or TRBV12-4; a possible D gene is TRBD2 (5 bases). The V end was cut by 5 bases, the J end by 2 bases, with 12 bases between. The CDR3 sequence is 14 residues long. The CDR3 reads CASSEGGFQETQYF. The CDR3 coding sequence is TGTGCCAGCAGTGAGGGCGGCTTTCAAGAGACCCAGTACTTC.